This TCR beta chain was recovered during a study of shared clonotypes between healthy human individuals. For the study at large: Each donor's CD4 naive and CD4 memory cells filled three plates apiece, CD8 naive two, and CD8 memory one.

Study findings and constraints: The four-donor shared clonotypes exceeded non-shared clonotypes in generation probability, with non-shared ones scoring lower. Clonotype sharing among donors was thought likely to change with sequencing depth.

Profiling relied on immunoSEQ multiplex PCR, and the TCRdb table lists in-frame clones only, not all of them. The sample has some 2,000,000 clones; roughly 94% are singletons. The CDR3 has 16 residues. V lost 1 base and J lost 0, with 10 bases in between. In germline, CDR1 is LGHNA, CDR2 YNFKEQ. Note on this clone: Its antigen is as yet unknown.

The clonotype originates from a man younger than 35 in good health. The material sequenced was naive CD4+ T cells sorted from blood. Stated subset: CD45RA+ positively selected. The genes are TRBV4-2 and TRBJ2-4, with D unresolved. The CDR3 nucleotides read TGTGCCAGCAGCCAAGGGGCCGACCTAGCCAAAAACATTCAGTACTTC. Translation gives CASSQGADLAKNIQYF.